This paragraph reports one T cell receptor beta chain. As yet, its antigen is unknown. The sample originates from a study of cytomegalovirus exposure and HLA in healthy donors. On the study more broadly: The study placed approximately 81% of its roughly 400 genotyped donors in the Caucasian-associated ancestry cluster.

Vbeta (60) and Jbeta (13) primers were used in the PCR. Generated by immunoSEQ multiplex PCR, the TCRdb table keeps only in-frame clones and is missing some. The sample contains 100,000 to 150,000 clones, 74% of which appear only once. Study-wide findings and caveats: Researchers had no immune exposure information except CMV serostatus available.

The CDR3 is made up of 14 amino acids. Trimming at V came to 3 bases and at J to 1 base, leaving 1 base not matched to a gene. Germline values: CDR1 SEHNR, CDR2 FQNEAQ (reference sequence). V usage is TRBV7-9 and J usage is TRBJ2-5; TRBD2 matches at 8 bases. Sample: PBMCs. The TCR comes from a man aged 35 to 55 in good health and CMV-seropositive. CDR3 sequence reads: CASSFGGGQETQYF. In DNA form, the CDR3 reads TGTGCCAGCAGCTTCGGGGGGGGCCAAGAGACCCAGTACTTC.